The clone carrying this T cell receptor beta chain was detected once. With a J-beta primer mix and a sample-barcoded 5' primer, a second PCR ran about 7 to 11 cycles. TCRdb analysed the 5' RACE reads with MiXCR anew, one entry per CDR3 protein. Altogether around 1.5 million distinct CDR3 sequences are present, roughly 40% being singletons, with the ten largest covering approximately 7.9%. CDR3 length equals 16 residues. The sample is drawn from a study of blood T cells in healthy people across ages. The receptor comes from a woman between 18 and 30 years old in good health. This chain links TRBV21-1 with TRBJ1-5; no check of the table's D call, TRBD1, against the DNA was made. TRBV21-1 is flagged as a pseudogene. Material for sequencing was blood. The DNA for the CDR3 is TGTGCCAGCAGCGGGACCGCACCGGCCAGCAATCAGCCCCAGCATTTT. This gives the protein CASSGTAPASNQPQHF.